The 29 T cell receptor beta chains reported below all come from one sample, sequenced in a study of T cell repertoires in cytomegalovirus infection. TCRdb independently ran MiXCR on the reads; one entry per CDR3 protein. Of some 180,000 distinct CDR3 sequences detected, 15% to 20% appear once; the ten largest clones hold less than 3%. Input material: PBMCs. These TCRs come from a human donor in good health (CMV status not recorded). Some clones in this sample may be carry-over from other donors' samples.

The table lists this clonotype with a few counts. V and J are TRBV5-1 and TRBJ1-4; 8 nucleotides align to TRBD1. CDR1 is SGHRS and CDR2 is YFSETQ in the germline V gene. The CDR3 length is 13 residues. V was pared by 4 bases and J by 7 bases, with 3 bases of the junction left unmatched. CDR3 protein: CASSQGTGEKLFF. The CDR3 bases are TGCGCCAGCAGCCAAGGGACAGGTGAAAAACTGTTTTTT.

This clonotype has just a few counts. The chain uses TRBV18 and TRBJ2-5; D could derive from TRBD1 or TRBD2 (5 bases each). This CDR3 is built from 16 residues. Per the germline V gene, CDR1 is KGHSH and CDR2 is LQKENI. The germline V and J ends were trimmed by 2 bases and 2 bases, with 15 bases remaining between them. This chain's CDR3 is CASSPSVGVLQETQYF. The CDR3 DNA reads TGTGCCAGCTCACCATCGGTGGGGGTCTTACAAGAGACCCAGTACTTC.

This clonotype was seen at least ten times. The chain employs TRBV28 and TRBJ1-2; D perhaps matches TRBD1 (6 bases). The germline V and J ends were trimmed by 8 bases and 0 bases, with 13 bases remaining between them. Germline loops: CDR1 MDHEN, CDR2 SYDVKM. This CDR3 is built from 14 residues. The CDR3 reads CASGRTDPNYGYTF. The DNA of the CDR3 is TGTGCCAGCGGGAGGACAGATCCTAACTATGGCTACACCTTC.

A few counts support this clonotype. This chain links TRBV25-1 with TRBJ1-6; D remains unclear. Germline values: CDR1 MGHDK, CDR2 SYGVNS. V shed 2 bases and J shed 7 bases, with 6 bases lying between them. The length of the CDR3 is 13 residues. The CDR3 DNA is TGTGCCAGCAGTGAAGGGTCCAATTCACCCCTCCACTTT. Amino acid sequence: CASSEGSNSPLHF.

This clonotype was seen a handful of times. The chain combines TRBV6-2 or TRBV6-3 with TRBJ2-1, with D perhaps matching TRBD1 (6 bases). The CDR3 extends over 13 amino acids. Germline V gives CDR1 MNHEY, CDR2 SVGEGT. V was cut by 10 bases and J by 6 bases, with 16 bases left in between. The CDR3 bases are TGTGCCATCCAGACTCTAGGGGGCAATGAGCAGTTCTTC. Its protein is CAIQTLGGNEQFF.

The sample holds many counts of this clonotype. V gene TRBV7-2 combines with J gene TRBJ2-5, with D possibly matching TRBD2 (7 bases). The CDR3 has 15 amino acids. The germline V gene encodes CDR1 SGHTA and CDR2 FQGNSA. V dropped 6 bases and J dropped 1 base, with 15 bases sitting between them. CDR3 loop: CASSRGGARQETQYF. In nucleotides, the CDR3 is TGTGCCAGCAGTCGAGGGGGGGCTCGCCAAGAGACCCAGTACTTC.

This clonotype was detected ten times or more. The rearrangement joins TRBV7-9 to TRBJ2-5, with D perhaps TRBD1 (5 bases). Germline V gene lookup returns CDR1 SEHNR and CDR2 FQNEAQ (reference sequence). The CDR3 has 13 residues. V gave up 6 bases and J gave up 5 bases, with 13 bases separating them. CDR3 loop: CASSKSSGETQYF. In DNA form, the CDR3 reads TGTGCCAGCAGTAAATCCTCAGGGGAGACCCAGTACTTC.

This clonotype was counted many times. This chain connects TRBV27 to TRBJ1-4; no reliable D call. The germline V gene has CDR1 MNHEY and CDR2 SMNVEV (reference sequence). Trimming took 7 bases from V and 0 from J, leaving 12 bases between them. This CDR3 has 15 residues. CDR3 loop: CASKRVTSTNEKLFF. CDR3 DNA sequence: TGTGCCAGCAAGAGGGTGACGTCAACTAATGAAAAACTGTTTTTT.

This clonotype has a count of ten or more. This sequence joins TRBV28 and TRBJ1-5, with D uncertain. The length of the CDR3 is 11 residues. Germline V lookup: CDR1 MDHEN, CDR2 SYDVKM. Trimming took 7 bases from V and 0 from J, leaving 1 base between them. The CDR3 nucleotides are TGTGCCAGCAATAGCAATCAGCCCCAGCATTTT. Protein sequence: CASNSNQPQHF.

V and J are TRBV5-1 and TRBJ1-1; no clear D gene. Trimming shortened V by 0 bases and J by 4 bases, and 4 bases separated the two germline ends. Germline CDR1 and CDR2: SGHRS and YFSETQ. The CDR3 spans 12 residues. The CDR3 DNA follows: TGCGCCAGCAGCTTGGACGGCACTGAAGCTTTCTTT. It yields the protein CASSLDGTEAFF. The complete variable domain, with remaining parts taken from reference TRBV5-1 and TRBJ1-1, reads KAGVTQTPRYLIKTRGQQVTLSCSPISGHRSVSWYQQTPGQGLQFLFEYFSETQRNKGNFPGRFSGRQFSNSRSEMNVSTLELGDSALYLCASSLDGTEAFFGQGTRLTVV.

The J gene is TRBJ1-2, the V gene TRBV4-1; D possibly corresponds to TRBD1 (5 bases). Germline V lookup: CDR1 MGHRA, CDR2 YSYEKL. V was pared by 5 bases and J by 0 bases, with 13 bases between. This CDR3 is 15 amino acids long. CDR3 nucleotides: TGCGCCAGCAGCGAAAGAGACAGTACTAACTATGGCTACACCTTC. It yields the protein CASSERDSTNYGYTF.

This rearrangement joins TRBV5-1 to TRBJ2-7, with D perhaps TRBD1 (6 bases). Trimming shortened V by 3 bases and J by 4 bases, and 17 bases separated the two germline ends. CDR1 and CDR2 from the germline V gene are SGHRS and YFSETQ. The CDR3 is 15 amino acids. CDR3 amino acids: CASSSLQGIEYEQYF. The CDR3, as DNA: TGCGCCAGCAGCTCCCTGCAGGGGATTGAGTACGAGCAGTACTTC.

This sequence joins TRBV20-1 and TRBJ1-2; tentatively, D is TRBD1 (5 bases). CDR1 and CDR2 (germline): DFQATT, SNEGSKA (reference sequence). The CDR3 extends over 14 amino acids. Trimming pared 3 bases from V and 4 bases from J, leaving 15 bases between. The CDR3 nucleotides are TGCAGTGCTAGGCAGGGCGATCGGGTCTATGGCTACACCTTC. Encoded protein: CSARQGDRVYGYTF.

The chain carries TRBV7-9 and TRBJ2-7; D may be TRBD1 (6 bases). Trimming removed 4 bases at V and 0 bases at J, with 28 bases between. Germline loops: CDR1 SEHNR, CDR2 FQNEAQ (reference sequence). CDR3 size: 20 residues. This CDR3 is CASSSSPPQGQYPGSYEQYF. DNA of the CDR3: TGTGCCAGCAGCTCATCTCCCCCCCAGGGGCAATACCCCGGCTCCTACGAGCAGTACTTC.

The J gene is TRBJ1-2, the V gene TRBV7-2, with TRBD1 as a possible D gene (5 bases). CDR1 and CDR2 (germline): SGHTA, FQGNSA. This CDR3 comprises 15 residues. V was pared by 7 bases and J by 3 bases, with 18 bases between. The CDR3: CASTPQAWGDYGYTF. CDR3 DNA: TGTGCCAGCACCCCTCAGGCTTGGGGGGACTATGGCTACACCTTC. The full variable domain, with the rest looked up from reference TRBV7-2 and TRBJ1-2, is GAGVSQSPSNKVTEKGKDVELRCDPISGHTALYWYRQSLGQGLEFLIYFQGNSAPDKSGLPSDRFSAERTGGSVSTLTIQRTQQEDSAVYLCASTPQAWGDYGYTFGSGTRLTVV.

This clonotype was counted many times. This chain joins TRBV6-5 and TRBJ2-3; D possibly corresponds to TRBD2 (5 bases). The CDR3 has 15 amino acids. The V gene lost 3 bases and the J gene lost 0 bases, with 10 bases spanning the gap. The germline V gene encodes CDR1 MNHEY and CDR2 SVGAGI. The CDR3 here is CASSYGESSTDTQYF. CDR3 DNA: TGTGCCAGCAGTTATGGGGAGTCTAGCACAGATACGCAGTATTTT.

This clonotype was seen many times. The chain carries TRBV11-2 and TRBJ2-3; 8 nucleotides align to TRBD2. The CDR3 totals 16 residues. Trimming cost V 5 bases and J 0 bases; bases outside gene matches: 7. Germline-derived CDR1 and CDR2 are SGHAT and FQNNGV. CDR3 protein: CASSLGGGTSTDTQYF. In DNA form, the CDR3 reads TGTGCCAGCAGCCTCGGCGGGGGGACTAGCACAGATACGCAGTATTTT.

This clonotype has a handful of counts. The chain employs TRBV20-1 and TRBJ2-7, with D possibly being TRBD1 (5 bases). Deletions cut 2 bases from V and 4 bases from J, with 15 bases between. Germline CDR1 DFQATT, CDR2 SNEGSKA (reference sequence). The CDR3 is 14 residues long. CDR3 loop: CSARKLLGPYEQYF. In DNA form, the CDR3 reads TGCAGTGCTAGAAAGCTCCTGGGGCCTTACGAGCAGTACTTC.

The chain combines TRBV29-1 with TRBJ1-2; D is possibly TRBD1 (6 bases). Trimming removed 7 bases from V and 1 base from J, with 13 bases in between. In germline, CDR1 is SQVTM, CDR2 ANQGSEA. This CDR3 is built from 13 residues. The CDR3 DNA follows: TGCAGCGCTGGACAGTTAAGTAACTATGGCTACACCTTC. Amino acid sequence: CSAGQLSNYGYTF.

This clonotype was observed a few times. This rearrangement joins TRBV2 to TRBJ2-4; TRBD1 aligns across 7 bases. Germline-derived CDR1 and CDR2 are SNHLY and FYNNEI. Losses at the gene ends were 6 bases for V and 4 bases for J; bases not matched to a gene: 3. This CDR3 comprises 13 residues. The CDR3: CASSGTEKNIQYF. The CDR3 coding sequence is TGTGCCAGCAGCGGGACAGAGAAAAACATTCAGTACTTC.

The chain carries TRBV7-8 and TRBJ1-2; no firm D call. Germline lookup yields CDR1 SGHVS and CDR2 FQNEAQ. The V end lost 5 bases, the J end lost 8 bases, and 24 bases lay between the germline ends. This CDR3 has 16 residues. This CDR3 is CASSLGGVVRSGGYTF. CDR3 in DNA: TGTGCCAGCAGCCTTGGCGGAGTGGTTCGGTCCGGCGGCTACACCTTC.

This clonotype was seen a single time. The chain recombines TRBV10-3 with TRBJ2-7; TRBD1 might be the D (6 bases). V lost 6 bases and J 0 bases, leaving 15 bases between the germline ends. This CDR3 comprises 15 residues. The germline V gene has CDR1 ENHRY and CDR2 SYGVKD. The CDR3 protein is CAISAGERSSYEQYF. The DNA of the CDR3 is TGTGCCATCAGCGCAGGGGAAAGGAGCTCCTACGAGCAGTACTTC.

V usage is TRBV7-2 and J usage is TRBJ1-1, with 8 bases identical to TRBD1. Trimming removed 4 bases from V and 0 bases from J; junction bases left unmatched: 1. The CDR3 covers 14 residues. CDR1 is SGHTA and CDR2 is FQGNSA in the germline V gene. CDR3 bases: TGTGCCAGCAGCTCGGACAGGGTGAACACTGAAGCTTTCTTT. Translated, it gives CASSSDRVNTEAFF.

The chain has TRBV4-1 and TRBJ2-1, with 8 nucleotides matching TRBD2. The germline CDR1 and CDR2 sequences are MGHRA and YSYEKL. The CDR3 consists of 17 residues. Germline trimming cut 0 bases from V and 4 bases from J; bases unmatched to any gene: 8. CDR3 protein: CASSQEQAGGPYNEQFF. CDR3 in DNA: TGCGCCAGCAGCCAAGAACAGGCGGGAGGCCCTTACAATGAGCAGTTCTTC.

The V and J genes are TRBV12-3 or TRBV12-4 and TRBJ1-2, with a tentative D call TRBD1 (6 bases). The CDR3 totals 14 residues. Trimming removed 4 bases at V and 0 bases at J, with 9 bases between. Here the CDR3 DNA reads TGTGCCAGCAGTTACCGGACAGCTAACTATGGCTACACCTTC. Translation: CASSYRTANYGYTF.

There are many counts of this clonotype. The chain employs TRBV6-1 and TRBJ2-2; D gene unclear. The V end was cut by 5 bases, the J end by 2 bases, with 3 bases between. The germline gives CDR1 MNHNS, CDR2 SASEGT. The CDR3 extends over 12 amino acids. CDR3 in amino acids: CASSFNTGELFF. The CDR3 DNA follows: TGTGCCAGCAGTTTCAACACCGGGGAGCTGTTTTTT.

This clonotype has at least ten counts. The genes are TRBV19 and TRBJ2-7; tentative D call: TRBD2 (6 bases). CDR3 length: 12 amino acids. Germline V lookup: CDR1 LNHDA, CDR2 SQIVND (reference sequence). V was trimmed by 8 bases and J by 3 bases, leaving 11 bases between them. CDR3 nucleotide sequence: TGTGCCAGTCTCGGGAGAAACTACGAGCAGTACTTC. Translation: CASLGRNYEQYF.

This clonotype was detected ten times or more. The chain joins TRBV29-1 to TRBJ1-2; TRBD1 might be the D (5 bases). The CDR3 sequence is 10 residues long. CDR1 is SQVTM, CDR2 ANQGSEA, per germline. V gave up 4 bases and J gave up 6 bases, with 6 bases separating them. The CDR3 nucleotides are TGCAGCGTTGGGGGGAATGGCTACACCTTC. Its protein product is CSVGGNGYTF. The whole variable domain, filled in from reference TRBV29-1 and TRBJ1-2, reads SAVISQKPSRDICQRGTSLTIQCQVDSQVTMMFWYRQQPGQSLTLIATANQGSEATYESGFVIDKFPISRPNLTFSTLTVSNMSPEDSSIYLCSVGGNGYTFGSGTRLTVV.

The chain uses TRBV29-1 and TRBJ2-1, with a weak D call TRBD1 (5 bases). Deletions cut 4 bases from V and 3 bases from J, with 16 bases between. From germline, CDR1 is SQVTM and CDR2 ANQGSEA. CDR3 length equals 15 residues. CDR3 DNA sequence: TGCAGCGTTGTAGCTTTCCGGCAGGGCTACAATGAGCAGTTCTTC. Encoded protein: CSVVAFRQGYNEQFF.